This entry lists 5 T cell receptor beta chains sequenced from one sample in a study of T cells in Graves' hyperthyroidism and ophthalmopathy. Amplified regions were TCR beta CDR3 sequences from RNA transcripts. The HTBI primer set served for first-round RT-PCR of the TCR CDR3. TCRdb independently ran MiXCR on the multiplex PCR reads; one entry per CDR3 protein. This table has under 400,000 distinct CDR3 sequences, 15% to 19% appearing once. Source material: blood. These TCRs come from a young woman with Graves' hyperthyroidism that later progressed to Graves' ophthalmopathy.

This clonotype was picked up many times. The chain couples TRBV14 to TRBJ2-3, with D hard to call. The CDR3 has 18 residues. Trimming cost V 0 bases and J 7 bases, with 23 bases left between them. Germline V gene sequence: CDR1 SGHDN, CDR2 FVKESK. The CDR3 nucleotides are TGTGCCAGCAGCCAAGAAGAGGTCGGCTACGGAGCGAGGTATACGCAGTATTTT. Its protein product is CASSQEEVGYGARYTQYF.

This clonotype was counted between two and nine times. The rearrangement joins TRBV12-3 or TRBV12-4 to TRBJ2-4, with 13 nucleotides matching TRBD2. CDR3 size: 20 residues. V shed 1 base and J 1 base; nucleotides not matched to a gene: 10. The DNA of the CDR3 is TGTGCCAGCAGTTTAGAGGTTCGGGGACTAGCGGGAAGGGCCAAAAACATTCAGTACTTC. Its protein product is CASSLEVRGLAGRAKNIQYF.

The J gene is TRBJ2-1, the V gene TRBV7-9; 8 bases align to TRBD2. Trimming cost V 7 bases and J 5 bases; bases outside gene matches: 7. The germline CDR1 and CDR2 sequences are SEHNR and FQNEAQ (reference sequence). This CDR3 comprises 14 residues. CDR3 nucleotide sequence: TGTGCCAGCACCGGCCCGACTAGCGACAATGAGCAGTTCTTC. This sequence encodes CASTGPTSDNEQFF.

The sample holds many counts of this clonotype. The chain carries TRBV7-8 and TRBJ2-7, with D possibly TRBD2 on 6 matching bases. Germline lookup yields CDR1 SGHVS and CDR2 FQNEAQ. Trimming took 7 bases from V and 2 from J, leaving 15 bases between them. CDR3 size: 14 residues. DNA for the CDR3: TGTGCCAGCACCCCACGGCCGGGGGCCTACGAGCAGTACTTC. Protein sequence: CASTPRPGAYEQYF.

The CDR3 sequence: CASSYLEQNTEAFF. DNA for the CDR3: TGTGCCAGCAGTTACTTGGAACAGAACACTGAAGCTTTCTTT. The gene calls are TRBV6-4 and TRBJ1-1; no clear D. The V gene's germline CDR1 is MRHNA and CDR2 SNTAGT. V was shortened by 5 bases and J by 1 base, with 11 bases between the two germline ends. The CDR3 contains 14 residues.